Each of the 23 T cell receptor beta chains below was sequenced from the same sample in a study of Ad26.COV2.S vaccination and SARS-CoV-2 variants. Stated treatment: roughly 18 received Ad26.COV2.S at low or high dose, single or two shots; 5 received placebo; per-sample allocation not given. Collection of samples fell on day 63 after the first vaccine or placebo injection. The table came from immunoSEQ multiplex PCR; TCRdb's copy has only in-frame clones and leaves some out. Of some 640,000 clones listed, approximately 88% are singletons. The material was peripheral blood, obtained in a trial of Ad26.COV2.S vaccine versus placebo. These receptors came from a person aged 18-60 years who received the Ad26.COV2.S COVID-19 vaccine or a placebo.

V usage is TRBV4-2 and J usage is TRBJ2-7, with 7 positions matching TRBD1. The CDR3 has 15 residues. Germline V gene sequence: CDR1 LGHNA, CDR2 YNFKEQ. Trimming at V came to 0 bases and at J to 3 bases, leaving 5 bases not matched to a gene. The CDR3 DNA reads TGTGCCAGCAGCCAAGATCTGGGACAGAACTACGAGCAGTACTTC. It yields the protein CASSQDLGQNYEQYF.

This clone was counted between two and nine times. The rearrangement joins TRBV27 to TRBJ2-7; 9 bases align to TRBD2. There are 15 residues in the CDR3. Trimming took 4 bases from V and 5 from J; bases not matched to a gene: 9. Germline assignment: CDR1 MNHEY and CDR2 SMNVEV (reference sequence). The CDR3 region is CASSSPGLARHEQYF. For the CDR3, the DNA is TGTGCCAGCAGTTCTCCGGGACTAGCAAGGCACGAGCAGTACTTC.

The chain combines TRBV5-1 with TRBJ2-2, with 9 positions matching TRBD1. Per the germline V gene, CDR1 is SGHRS and CDR2 is YFSETQ. The length of the CDR3 is 18 residues. V lost 4 bases and J lost 0; bases outside the gene matches: 10. CDR3 in amino acids: CASSQGQGRYSNTGELFF. The CDR3 DNA is TGCGCCAGCAGCCAGGGACAGGGCCGTTACTCGAACACCGGGGAGCTGTTTTTT.

This chain uses TRBV19 with TRBJ1-6, with a possible D match to TRBD1 (6 bases). The length of the CDR3 is 12 residues. Germline assignment: CDR1 LNHDA and CDR2 SQIVND (reference sequence). V lost 6 bases, J lost 9 bases, and 9 bases lay in between. CDR3 sequence (DNA): TGTGCCAGTAGCGGACAGTCTTCACCCCTCCACTTT. The encoded protein is CASSGQSSPLHF.

V usage is TRBV3-1 (or the pseudogene TRBV3-2) and J usage is TRBJ2-7; possible D gene TRBD2, 5 bases. Germline V gene sequence: CDR1 LGHDT, CDR2 YNNKEL (reference sequence). The CDR3 sequence is 17 residues long. Trimming removed 0 bases from V and 6 bases from J, with 21 bases in between. CDR3 nucleotide sequence: TGTGCCAGCAGCCAAGATTATGCTAGCAGGCACCTCGCCGAGCAGTACTTC. It translates to CASSQDYASRHLAEQYF.

The rearrangement joins TRBV20-1 to TRBJ1-1; D not certain. CDR1 and CDR2 (germline): DFQATT, SNEGSKA (reference sequence). V was shortened by 3 bases and J by 8 bases, with 19 bases between the two germline ends. This CDR3 has 14 residues. The CDR3 region is CSASTLTLAAEAFF. CDR3 in DNA: TGCAGTGCTAGTACCTTAACTTTGGCTGCGGAAGCTTTCTTT.

The chain employs TRBV5-6 and TRBJ1-4; the match to TRBD1 covers 8 bases. Germline CDR1 reads SGHDT; CDR2 reads YYEEEE. The CDR3 loop spans 16 amino acids. After removal of 4 bases from V and 8 bases from J, the junction contained 13 bases not matched to a gene. CDR3 residues: CASSANPQGAREKLFF. For the CDR3, the DNA is TGTGCCAGCAGCGCGAACCCTCAGGGGGCGCGAGAAAAACTGTTTTTT.

The chain carries TRBV10-3 and TRBJ2-1; D is ambiguous. This CDR3 region has 12 residues. CDR1 ENHRY and CDR2 SYGVKD come from the germline V gene. V was cut by 2 bases and J by 4 bases, with 3 bases left in between. CDR3 nucleotide sequence: TGTGCCATCAGTGAGGGTTACAATGAGCAGTTCTTC. Residues: CAISEGYNEQFF.

V gene TRBV9 combines with J gene TRBJ2-7; 8 bases agree with TRBD1. The CDR3 has 15 residues. Germline V lookup: CDR1 SGDLS, CDR2 YYNGEE. V lost 3 bases and J lost 0; bases outside the gene matches: 5. DNA for the CDR3: TGTGCCAGCAGCGAGAGGACAGGGAACTCCTACGAGCAGTACTTC. Its translation is CASSERTGNSYEQYF. The full variable domain, with the rest looked up from reference TRBV9 and TRBJ2-7, is DSGVTQTPKHLITATGQRVTLRCSPRSGDLSVYWYQQSLDQGLQFLIQYYNGEERAKGNILERFSAQQFPDLHSELNLSSLELGDSALYFCASSERTGNSYEQYFGPGTRLTVT.

The chain recombines TRBV12-3 or TRBV12-4 with TRBJ2-7; 7 bases agree with TRBD2. The junction had 3 bases not matched to a gene; V was cut back by 3 bases and J by 4 bases. The CDR3 covers 13 residues. This CDR3 is CASSLAGAYEQYF. CDR3 nucleotide sequence: TGTGCCAGCAGTTTGGCGGGAGCTTACGAGCAGTACTTC.

The chain links TRBV7-6 to TRBJ1-1; TRBD1 is a possible D gene (6 bases). Deletions cut 1 base from V and 5 bases from J, with 11 bases between. The germline V gene encodes CDR1 SGHVS and CDR2 FNYEAQ. This CDR3 is built from 14 residues. CDR3 DNA sequence: TGTGCCAGCAGCTTAGTGCAGGGGTCGACTGAAGCTTTCTTT. This translates into CASSLVQGSTEAFF. Full variable domain (rest looked up from reference TRBV7-6 and TRBJ1-1): GAGVSQSPRYKVTKRGQDVALRCDPISGHVSLYWYRQALGQGPEFLTYFNYEAQQDKSGLPNDRFSAERPEGSISTLTIQRTEQRDSAMYRCASSLVQGSTEAFFGQGTRLTVV.

The J gene is TRBJ2-7, the V gene TRBV6-5; D is uncertain. Per germline, CDR1 MNHEY and CDR2 SVGAGI. The V end lost 3 bases, the J end lost 6 bases, and 18 bases lay between the germline ends. The CDR3 is 15 residues long. CDR3 coding DNA: TGTGCCAGCAGTTATAAGGGCTCTCAATTGTTCGAGCAGTACTTC. It yields the protein CASSYKGSQLFEQYF.

The V call is TRBV10-2, the J call TRBJ2-2; no definite D call. Looked up from germline, CDR1 is WSHSY and CDR2 is SAAADI. Trimming cost V 7 bases and J 0 bases, with 9 bases left between them. CDR3 length: 14 residues. CDR3 coding DNA: TGCGCCAGCACGGGCAAGACGAACACCGGGGAGCTGTTTTTT. Translating gives CASTGKTNTGELFF.

The chain carries TRBV5-4 and TRBJ2-3; tentative D call: TRBD2 (5 bases). V lost 1 base and J lost 2, with 8 bases in between. Germline V CDR1 and CDR2: SGHNT, YYREEE (reference sequence). The CDR3 totals 14 residues. The CDR3 DNA follows: TGTGCCAGCAGCTTGAGAGGGCCCACAGATACGCAGTATTTT. As protein: CASSLRGPTDTQYF. The full variable domain, in which reference TRBV5-4 and TRBJ2-3 provide the parts outside the CDR3, is ETGVTQSPTHLIKTRGQQVTLRCSSQSGHNTVSWYQQALGQGPQFIFQYYREEENGRGNFPPRFSGLQFPNYSSELNVNALELDDSALYLCASSLRGPTDTQYFGPGTRLTVL.

Turning to this clone: This specimen includes other DNA sequences encoding the same CDR3. The gene calls are TRBV2 and TRBJ2-7; possibly TRBD1 for D (5 bases). The V and J ends lost 8 bases and 1 base respectively, with 6 bases between them. The CDR3 contains 11 residues. Per the germline V gene, CDR1 is SNHLY and CDR2 is FYNNEI. For the CDR3, the DNA is TGTGCCAGCCGACAGTCCTACGAGCAGTACTTC. Translating gives CASRQSYEQYF.

J is TRBJ1-3 and V is TRBV30; 7 bases match TRBD1. The germline gives CDR1 GTSNPN, CDR2 SVGIG (reference sequence). The CDR3 loop spans 14 amino acids. V was pared by 5 bases and J by 2 bases, with 6 bases of the junction left unmatched. The CDR3 reads CAWQPGTAGNTIYF. CDR3 nucleotides: TGTGCCTGGCAACCCGGGACAGCTGGAAACACCATATATTTT.

The V gene is TRBV7-8, the J gene TRBJ2-7; D possibly corresponds to TRBD1 (5 bases). Germline CDR1 and CDR2: SGHVS and FQNEAQ. The CDR3 covers 16 residues. V was clipped by 1 base and J by 0 bases, with 13 bases between them. The DNA of the CDR3 is TGTGCCAGCAGCTTAGTTACGACAGCCGGCTCCTACGAGCAGTACTTC. Its protein is CASSLVTTAGSYEQYF. Full variable domain (remainder filled in from reference TRBV7-8 and TRBJ2-7): GAGVSQSPRYKVAKRGQDVALRCDPISGHVSLFWYQQALGQGPEFLTYFQNEAQLDKSGLPSDRFFAERPEGSVSTLKIQRTQQEDSAVYLCASSLVTTAGSYEQYFGPGTRLTVT.

The chain links TRBV10-3 to TRBJ1-5; maybe TRBD1 (6 bases). This CDR3 contains 14 residues. The ends were cut back, 7 bases at V and 7 bases at J, with 17 bases in the middle. Germline values: CDR1 ENHRY, CDR2 SYGVKD. The CDR3 sequence is CAIKEAGDNQPQHF. Written as DNA, the CDR3 is TGTGCCATCAAGGAGGCAGGGGACAACCAGCCCCAGCATTTT.

The J gene is TRBJ2-5, the V gene TRBV7-2, with TRBD2 matching 10 bases. V dropped 4 bases and J dropped 9; count of bases not matched to a gene: 11. The CDR3 has 15 residues. CDR1 is SGHTA and CDR2 is FQGNSA in the germline V gene. CDR3 loop: CASSYDSGGPLAQYF. CDR3 DNA sequence: TGTGCCAGCAGCTATGATAGCGGGGGGCCTCTGGCCCAGTACTTC.

The CDR3 sequence is CASSLHSGGTYEQYF. CDR3 bases: TGTGCCAGCAGTTTGCATAGCGGGGGGACCTACGAGCAGTACTTC. V usage is TRBV27 and J usage is TRBJ2-7, with 10 bases that match TRBD2. V lost 3 bases and J lost 2; bases outside the gene matches: 4. Germline-derived CDR1 and CDR2 are MNHEY and SMNVEV (reference sequence). This CDR3 contains 15 residues.

The chain has TRBV6-1 and TRBJ1-6, with D perhaps matching TRBD1 (5 bases). Per the germline V gene, CDR1 is MNHNS and CDR2 is SASEGT. The CDR3 covers 12 residues. Trimming cost V 2 bases and J 11 bases, with 7 bases left between them. The CDR3 DNA sequence: TGTGCCAGCAGTGAACAGGGAACACCCCTCCACTTT. This codes for CASSEQGTPLHF.

The chain carries TRBV5-4 and TRBJ2-5; D remains unclear. CDR3 length: 15 residues. V lost 2 bases to trimming and J lost 5 bases, with 16 bases between them. The germline gives CDR1 SGHNT, CDR2 YYREEE (reference sequence). Here the CDR3 reads CASSFDSGSGETQYF. DNA of the CDR3: TGTGCCAGCAGCTTTGATTCGGGTTCCGGCGAGACCCAGTACTTC.

The DNA for the CDR3 is TGTGCCACTTCAGGGAGTTTGGACACTGAAGCTTTCTTT. Translated: CATSGSLDTEAFF. The chain employs TRBV19 and TRBJ1-1; D perhaps matches TRBD1 (5 bases). The CDR3 length is 13 residues. Germline V gene sequence: CDR1 LNHDA, CDR2 SQIVND (reference sequence). Deletions cut 10 bases from V and 3 bases from J, with 15 bases between.